The 21 T cell receptor beta chains presented below share a single source sample, sequenced in a study of OX40 agonist ivuxolimab in advanced cancers. Repertoires were generated with immunoSEQ multiplex PCR, while TCRdb's copy carries only in-frame clones and drops some. The table shows around 84,000 clones, with about 93% occurring only once. The sequencing here drew on CD4+ or CD8+ T cells sorted from blood, taken in a trial of the OX40 agonist ivuxolimab. The receptors originated from an adult with an advanced solid tumor such as melanoma, head and neck, liver or kidney cancer.

This clone has a handful of counts. This chain links TRBV9 with TRBJ2-3; 8 bases are shared with TRBD2. This CDR3 comprises 16 residues. The V gene's germline CDR1 is SGDLS and CDR2 YYNGEE. J was trimmed by 3 bases and V by 0 bases; bases with no gene match: 6. The CDR3 protein is CASSVASGQLTDTQYF. In nucleotides, the CDR3 is TGTGCCAGCAGCGTAGCTAGCGGGCAATTAACAGATACGCAGTATTTT. Full variable domain (rest looked up from reference TRBV9 and TRBJ2-3): DSGVTQTPKHLITATGQRVTLRCSPRSGDLSVYWYQQSLDQGLQFLIQYYNGEERAKGNILERFSAQQFPDLHSELNLSSLELGDSALYFCASSVASGQLTDTQYFGPGTRLTVL.

V is TRBV7-9 and J is TRBJ1-5, with D tentatively TRBD1 (5 bases). This CDR3 is 15 amino acids long. CDR1 SEHNR and CDR2 FQNEAQ come from the germline V gene (reference sequence). With 5 bases removed from V and 0 bases from J, the gap between germline ends came to 11 bases. The CDR3 bases are TGTGCCAGCAGCCCAGACAGAAATAGCAATCAGCCCCAGCATTTT. Translated: CASSPDRNSNQPQHF.

The chain combines TRBV6-4 with TRBJ1-1, with 8 nucleotides matching TRBD1. Unmatched junction bases numbered 7, after V lost 2 bases and J lost 11 bases. This CDR3 spans 13 amino acids. Germline-derived CDR1 and CDR2 are MRHNA and SNTAGT. The CDR3 nucleotides are TGTGCCAGCAGTGACACCCAGGGGGCGAGGGCTTTCTTT. Residues: CASSDTQGARAFF.

The V call is TRBV11-2, the J call TRBJ2-7; possibly TRBD1 for D (6 bases). This CDR3 spans 18 amino acids. The V gene's germline CDR1 is SGHAT and CDR2 FQNNGV. V was clipped by 1 base and J by 4 bases, with 23 bases between them. The chain's CDR3 is CASSLVVLGQATSYEQYF. For the CDR3, the DNA is TGTGCCAGCAGCTTAGTGGTTCTGGGACAAGCTACCTCATACGAGCAGTACTTC.

The chain is built from TRBV5-1 and TRBJ2-7; no clear D. Germline V gene lookup returns CDR1 SGHRS and CDR2 YFSETQ. The germline V and J ends were trimmed by 1 base and 2 bases, with 10 bases remaining between them. The CDR3 covers 14 residues. CDR3 loop: CASSLNLGTYEQYF. DNA of the CDR3: TGCGCCAGCAGCTTGAACCTAGGTACCTACGAGCAGTACTTC.

This chain joins TRBV4-1 and TRBJ1-2; D gene unclear. There are 11 residues in the CDR3. V was cut by 1 base and J by 6 bases, with 3 bases left in between. Germline V gene lookup returns CDR1 MGHRA and CDR2 YSYEKL. The CDR3 DNA is TGCGCCAGCAGCCAAGGGGATGGCTACACCTTC. Amino acids: CASSQGDGYTF.

V and J are TRBV7-9 and TRBJ2-2, with a possible D match to TRBD1 (5 bases). Trimming stripped 5 bases from V and 6 bases from J, with 19 bases between. The germline CDR1 and CDR2 sequences are SEHNR and FQNEAQ (reference sequence). The CDR3 consists of 16 residues. CDR3 protein: CASSPDRKRSAGELFF. In DNA form, the CDR3 reads TGTGCCAGCAGCCCTGACAGAAAAAGGTCGGCCGGGGAGCTGTTTTTT.

The chain links TRBV5-1 to TRBJ2-1, with a possible D match to TRBD2 (5 bases). V lost 5 bases and J 6 bases, leaving 15 bases between the germline ends. From germline, CDR1 is SGHRS and CDR2 YFSETQ. CDR3 length: 14 amino acids. The CDR3 sequence: CASSSQEGGNEQFF. The CDR3 DNA is TGCGCCAGCAGTTCCCAAGAGGGTGGCAATGAGCAGTTCTTC. The full variable domain, its missing parts supplied by reference TRBV5-1 and TRBJ2-1, is KAGVTQTPRYLIKTRGQQVTLSCSPISGHRSVSWYQQTPGQGLQFLFEYFSETQRNKGNFPGRFSGRQFSNSRSEMNVSTLELGDSALYLCASSSQEGGNEQFFGPGTRLTVL.

The chain recombines TRBV30 with TRBJ2-7; D remains unclear. Germline CDR1 reads GTSNPN; CDR2 reads SVGIG (reference sequence). Deletions cut 4 bases from V and 2 bases from J, with 6 bases between. CDR3 size: 11 residues. The CDR3 reads CAWNLAYEQYF. The CDR3 nucleotides read TGTGCCTGGAACCTAGCCTACGAGCAGTACTTC.

Only one count was recorded for this clone. The genes are TRBV19 and TRBJ2-3, with 7 positions matching TRBD2. Germline V gives CDR1 LNHDA, CDR2 SQIVND (reference sequence). With V trimmed by 11 bases and J by 3 bases, 14 bases remained unmatched. CDR3 length equals 15 residues. DNA of the CDR3: TGTGCCTCTCAAAGTGGCGGGAGAGAGACAGATACGCAGTATTTT. Its protein product is CASQSGGRETDTQYF.

The genes are TRBV28 and TRBJ2-7; D not certain. V was trimmed by 6 bases and J by 1 base, leaving 13 bases between them. Germline assignment: CDR1 MDHEN and CDR2 SYDVKM. The CDR3 consists of 14 residues. The CDR3 spells CASRNMGVSYEQYF. The CDR3 bases are TGTGCCAGCAGAAACATGGGTGTTTCCTACGAGCAGTACTTC.

This rearrangement joins TRBV28 to TRBJ2-7; 8 bases match TRBD1. The V segment lost 6 bases and the J segment 2 bases; nucleotides outside the gene matches: 9. The CDR3 sequence is 15 residues long. Germline values: CDR1 MDHEN, CDR2 SYDVKM. The CDR3 nucleotides are TGTGCCAGCAGGGGGCTGGGGACAGGCGCCTACGAGCAGTACTTC. Translating it yields CASRGLGTGAYEQYF. The variable domain in full, completed from reference TRBV28 and TRBJ2-7, reads DVKVTQSSRYLVKRTGEKVFLECVQDMDHENMFWYRQDPGLGLRLIYFSYDVKMKEKGDIPEGYSVSREKKERFSLILESASTNQTSMYLCASRGLGTGAYEQYFGPGTRLTVT.

A remark on this clone: This same CDR3 is encoded by further DNA sequences in the sample. The J gene is TRBJ2-3, the V gene TRBV18; D unclear. Trimming took 2 bases from V and 1 from J, leaving 7 bases between them. The CDR3 spans 14 residues. Per the germline V gene, CDR1 is KGHSH and CDR2 is LQKENI. This CDR3 is CASSPGWGTDTQYF. DNA for the CDR3: TGTGCCAGCTCACCAGGGTGGGGCACAGATACGCAGTATTTT.

The chain couples TRBV30 to TRBJ1-4; 12 nucleotides line up with TRBD1. Germline V gene lookup returns CDR1 GTSNPN and CDR2 SVGIG (reference sequence). The V segment lost 0 bases and the J segment 6 bases; nucleotides outside the gene matches: 14. CDR3 size: 19 residues. The CDR3 region is CAWSVSGTGGEALDEKLFF. The CDR3 DNA sequence: TGTGCCTGGAGTGTGTCTGGGACAGGGGGCGAAGCGCTTGATGAAAAACTGTTTTTT.

This rearrangement joins TRBV7-8 to TRBJ1-1, with 9 bases lining up with TRBD1. The CDR3 loop spans 13 amino acids. Germline V gene sequence: CDR1 SGHVS, CDR2 FQNEAQ. V lost 1 base, J lost 11 bases, and 5 bases stayed unmatched. The CDR3 loop is CASSLGQGGAAFF. The CDR3 DNA sequence: TGTGCCAGCAGCTTAGGACAGGGGGGGGCGGCTTTCTTT.

V usage is TRBV30 and J usage is TRBJ1-2, with 10 bases matching TRBD1. The CDR3 sequence is 11 residues long. The ends lost 1 base at V and 14 bases at J; junction bases unmatched: 4. The V gene's germline CDR1 is GTSNPN and CDR2 SVGIG (reference sequence). The CDR3 DNA is TGTGCCTGGAGTGGACAGGGGGCGTTGACCTTC. Amino acids: CAWSGQGALTF. The full variable domain, completed using reference TRBV30 and TRBJ1-2, is SQTIHQWPATLVQPVGSPLSLECTVEGTSNPNLYWYRQAAGRGLQLLFYSVGIGQISSEVPQNLSASRPQDRQFILSSKKLLLSDSGFYLCAWSGQGALTFGSGTRLTVV.

The chain recombines TRBV6-5 with TRBJ2-7; possibly TRBD1 for D (7 bases). The V gene lost 4 bases and the J gene lost 3 bases, with 13 bases spanning the gap. The germline CDR1 and CDR2 sequences are MNHEY and SVGAGI. The CDR3 sequence is 14 residues long. The CDR3 nucleotides are TGTGCCAGCAGTTCTAACAGGGGAGGCTACGAGCAGTACTTC. Translation: CASSSNRGGYEQYF.

The rearrangement links TRBV7-3 to TRBJ2-3; D unclear. The CDR3 has 14 residues. With 5 bases removed from V and 6 bases from J, the gap between germline ends came to 15 bases. CDR1 is SGHTA, CDR2 FQGTGA, per germline. The CDR3 nucleotides read TGTGCCAGCAGCATCGGGCACCAGACGGATACGCAGTATTTT. It yields the protein CASSIGHQTDTQYF. Filled out from reference TRBV7-3 and TRBJ2-3, the complete variable domain reads GAGVSQTPSNKVTEKGKYVELRCDPISGHTALYWYRQSLGQGPEFLIYFQGTGAADDSGLPNDRFFAVRPEGSVSTLKIQRTERGDSAVYLCASSIGHQTDTQYFGPGTRLTVL.

This sequence joins TRBV9 and TRBJ2-3; D call uncertain. CDR3 length: 12 residues. Trimming pared 3 bases from V and 2 bases from J, leaving 4 bases between. The V gene's germline CDR1 is SGDLS and CDR2 YYNGEE. The CDR3 sequence: CASSAHTDTQYF. CDR3 coding DNA: TGTGCCAGCAGCGCCCACACAGATACGCAGTATTTT.

The V gene is TRBV19, the J gene TRBJ2-1, with TRBD2 identical over 7 bases. The CDR3 length is 15 residues. Per the germline V gene, CDR1 is LNHDA and CDR2 is SQIVND (reference sequence). After removal of 3 bases from V and 5 bases from J, the junction contained 7 bases not matched to a gene. CDR3 protein: CASSISAGEHNEQFF. The CDR3 DNA is TGTGCCAGTAGTATTTCTGCGGGGGAGCACAATGAGCAGTTCTTC.

The CDR3 sequence is CASSLQRDDIQYF. In DNA, the CDR3 is TGTGCCAGCAGCTTACAGCGGGATGACATTCAGTACTTC. This chain links TRBV7-2 with TRBJ2-4, with 7 bases fitting TRBD2. The CDR3 covers 13 residues. Germline V lookup: CDR1 SGHTA, CDR2 FQGNSA. The ends lost 2 bases at V and 8 bases at J; junction bases unmatched: 3. The complete variable domain, with remaining parts taken from reference TRBV7-2 and TRBJ2-4, reads GAGVSQSPSNKVTEKGKDVELRCDPISGHTALYWYRQSLGQGLEFLIYFQGNSAPDKSGLPSDRFSAERTGGSVSTLTIQRTQQEDSAVYLCASSLQRDDIQYFGAGTRLSVL.